This is a list of T cell receptor beta chains from one sample in a study of T cells after yellow fever vaccination. From the 5' RACE reads, TCRdb called clonotypes with MiXCR, one entry per CDR3 protein. The data hold around 600,000 distinct CDR3 sequences, with approximately 13% observed a single time. Sequenced here: PBMCs, sampled on the day of the yellow fever booster vaccination. The receptors stem from a man younger than 45 who received the YFV17D yellow fever vaccine. Both conserved end residues are part of each CDR3. The order of the fields is D gene, CDR3 length, V gene, CDR3 protein. D genes are given only for firm matches.

D gene: -
CDR3 length: 18
V gene: TRBV11-2
CDR3 protein: CASSTHALAGGYQETQYF

D gene: TRBD2
CDR3 length: 18
V gene: TRBV6-5
CDR3 protein: CASSWEILAGEFYNEQFF

D gene: TRBD2
CDR3 length: 14
V gene: TRBV6-2/TRBV6-3
CDR3 protein: CASSKSGLINEQFF

D gene: -
CDR3 length: 16
V gene: TRBV20-1
CDR3 protein: CSARQLGFGNQETQYF

D gene: -
CDR3 length: 13
V gene: TRBV12-3/TRBV12-4
CDR3 protein: CASNQRSTDTQYF

D gene: -
CDR3 length: 17
V gene: TRBV21-1
CDR3 protein: CASSKRGRLIAKNIQYF

D gene: -
CDR3 length: 16
V gene: TRBV18
CDR3 protein: CASSRGPDVSYNEQFF

D gene: -
CDR3 length: 15
V gene: TRBV15
CDR3 protein: CATISGGKSTDTQYF

D gene: TRBD2
CDR3 length: 16
V gene: TRBV7-9
CDR3 protein: CASSFRLAGEIGELFF

D gene: TRBD2
CDR3 length: 14
V gene: TRBV6-1
CDR3 protein: CATGLAGAMNEQFF

D gene: -
CDR3 length: 13
V gene: TRBV27
CDR3 protein: CASSYVGAETQYF

D gene: -
CDR3 length: 15
V gene: TRBV7-2
CDR3 protein: CASSLGWDNNQPQHF

D gene: TRBD2
CDR3 length: 13
V gene: TRBV20-1
CDR3 protein: CSAPSGSRETQYF

D gene: TRBD2
CDR3 length: 15
V gene: TRBV11-2
CDR3 protein: CASSLGLAASYEQYF

D gene: -
CDR3 length: 10
V gene: TRBV6-5
CDR3 protein: CAAGRYGYTF

D gene: TRBD1
CDR3 length: 16
V gene: TRBV20-1
CDR3 protein: CCAHTQGQGEHYEQYF

D gene: TRBD2
CDR3 length: 16
V gene: TRBV5-1
CDR3 protein: CASSMTSGSGTGELFF

D gene: -
CDR3 length: 14
V gene: TRBV7-9
CDR3 protein: CASSTNGYQETQYF

D gene: -
CDR3 length: 11
V gene: TRBV10-3
CDR3 protein: CAISTLFEQYF

D gene: -
CDR3 length: 13
V gene: TRBV28
CDR3 protein: CASSLEPTTEAFF

D gene: TRBD2
CDR3 length: 16
V gene: TRBV4-3
CDR3 protein: CASSQAGGLAPNEQFF

D gene: TRBD2
CDR3 length: 16
V gene: TRBV3-1
CDR3 protein: CASSQSLSLADNEQFF